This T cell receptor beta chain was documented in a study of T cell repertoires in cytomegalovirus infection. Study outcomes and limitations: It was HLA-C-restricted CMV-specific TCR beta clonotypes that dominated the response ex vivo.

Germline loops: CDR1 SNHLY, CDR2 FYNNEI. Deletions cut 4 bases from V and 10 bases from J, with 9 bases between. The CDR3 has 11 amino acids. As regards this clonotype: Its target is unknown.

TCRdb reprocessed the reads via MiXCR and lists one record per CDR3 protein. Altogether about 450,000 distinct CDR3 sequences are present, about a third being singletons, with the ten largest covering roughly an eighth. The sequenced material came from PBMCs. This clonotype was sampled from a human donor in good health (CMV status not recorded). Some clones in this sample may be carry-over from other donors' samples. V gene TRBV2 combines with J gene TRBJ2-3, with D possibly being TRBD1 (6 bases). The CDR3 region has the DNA TGTGCCAGCAGTGTCGAGGGGGCGCAGTATTTT. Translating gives CASSVEGAQYF.